This TCR beta chain was recovered during a study of CD8 T cells in ankylosing spondylitis (dated by TCRdb to 2017 to 2019). General notes on the study: The study profiled T cell receptor beta repertoires in healthy donors and ankylosing spondylitis patients to find disease-linked TCR variants. Peripheral blood was sampled, and synovial fluid was also collected from ankylosing spondylitis patients. The full study cohort comprised some 27 ankylosing spondylitis patients and 85 to 120 healthy donors. Study-wide conclusions, independent of this receptor: A CD8+ phenotype was shown by the disease-linked clones, which were found at relatively low frequencies in peripheral blood. Blood from ankylosing spondylitis patients appeared to be characterized by a TCR beta motif composed of under 10 highly homologous amino acid variants. Significant enrichment of the disease-linked clones was reported in matched synovial fluid samples from ankylosing spondylitis patients. Some TCR beta motif variants had previously been reported in synovial fluid and blood of reactive arthritis patients, which suggested common disease-initiation mechanisms.

The reads were generated on an Illumina HiSeq 2500. Quantitative 5'-RACE with molecular barcodes was used to prepare TCR beta libraries. As for the authors' bioinformatics: To identify disease-linked TCR variants, a new computational method was used, one built on a probabilistic model of VDJ rearrangement. TCRdb reprocessing: public reads trimmed at Q25 with fastp, clones called with MiXCR, in-frame beta chains kept. Every CDR3 protein is listed once, alongside the most common genes and DNA of its rows. The V and J calls were determined by TCRdb, not by the authors. In this sample the table shows 150,000 to 200,000 distinct CDR3 sequences, approximately 12% of which occur a single time. 11% of the sample is taken by the ten largest. The junction carries 16 bases between V and J, which are trimmed by 3 bases and 7 bases respectively. The CDR3 spans 15 residues, from the cysteine through the phenylalanine. Only the CDR3 DNA stays, 45 bases, in frame from base 1. The germline V gene encodes CDR1 MNHEY and CDR2 SMNVEV (reference sequence).

This clonotype has at least ten counts. It lacks a known antigen. The input lacks base qualities; no much larger clone sits a single base away. The receptor was isolated from a female donor with ankylosing spondylitis or in good health (not recorded which). The sequence joins TRBV27 to TRBJ2-1; no D segment can be confidently identified. Material for sequencing was blood, either unsorted or a sorted T cell fraction (not recorded which). The CDR3 corresponds to CASSLRPYLPNEQFF. DNA sequence: TGTGCCAGCAGTTTGCGACCGTATCTTCCTAATGAGCAGTTCTTC.